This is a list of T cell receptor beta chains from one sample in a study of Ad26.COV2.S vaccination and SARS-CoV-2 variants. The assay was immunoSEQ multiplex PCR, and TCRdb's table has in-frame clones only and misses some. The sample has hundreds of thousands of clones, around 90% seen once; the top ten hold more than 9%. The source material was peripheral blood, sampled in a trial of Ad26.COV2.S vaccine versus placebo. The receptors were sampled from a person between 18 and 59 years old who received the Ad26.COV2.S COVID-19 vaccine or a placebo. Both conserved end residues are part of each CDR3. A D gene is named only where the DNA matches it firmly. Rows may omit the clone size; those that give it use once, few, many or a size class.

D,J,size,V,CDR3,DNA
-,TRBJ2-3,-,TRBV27,CASSLSDEADTQYF,TGTGCCAGCAGTTTATCGGACGAAGCAGATACGCAGTATTTT
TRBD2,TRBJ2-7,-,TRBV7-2,CASSLDSGSSYEQYF,TGTGCCAGCAGCTTAGACAGCGGGAGCTCCTACGAGCAGTACTTC
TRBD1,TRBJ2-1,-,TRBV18,CASSPGGQGVNEQFF,TGTGCCAGCTCACCGGGGGGACAGGGTGTCAATGAGCAGTTCTTC
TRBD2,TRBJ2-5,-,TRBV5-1,CASSGGLAGVEETQYF,TGCGCCAGCAGCGGTGGACTAGCGGGAGTTGAAGAGACCCAGTACTTC
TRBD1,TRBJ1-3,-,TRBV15,CATSRDRGPGNTIYF,TGTGCCACCAGCCGCGACAGGGGGCCTGGAAACACCATATATTTT
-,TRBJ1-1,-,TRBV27,CASSFRGSTEAFF,TGTGCCAGCAGTTTCCGGGGCAGTACTGAAGCTTTCTTT
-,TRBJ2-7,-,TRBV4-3,CASSQDSGPGEQYF,TGCGCCAGCAGCCAGGATTCAGGGCCCGGGGAGCAGTACTTC
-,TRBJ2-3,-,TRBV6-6,CASCRSGSTDTQYF,TGTGCCAGCTGTAGATCGGGTAGCACAGATACGCAGTATTTT
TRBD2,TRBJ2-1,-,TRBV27,CASTLSGAPSYNEQFF,TGTGCCAGCACCCTAAGCGGGGCACCCTCCTACAATGAGCAGTTCTTC
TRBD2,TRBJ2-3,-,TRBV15,CATSRSTSGRHSTDTQYF,TGTGCCACCAGCAGATCAACTAGCGGGAGGCATAGCACAGATACGCAGTATTTT
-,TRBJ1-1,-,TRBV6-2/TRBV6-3,CASSPDGYTEAFF,TGTGCCAGCAGTCCCGACGGGTACACTGAAGCTTTCTTT
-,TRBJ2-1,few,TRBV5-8,CASSFRGSSYNEQFF,TGTGCCAGCAGCTTTAGGGGGAGCTCCTACAATGAGCAGTTCTTC
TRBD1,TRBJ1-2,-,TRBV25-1,CASSGQGAYYGYTF,TGTGCCAGCAGTGGACAGGGGGCTTACTATGGCTACACCTTC
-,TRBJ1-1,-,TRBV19,CASSIGNWGDWTEAFF,TGTGCCAGTAGTATAGGAAACTGGGGGGATTGGACTGAAGCTTTCTTT
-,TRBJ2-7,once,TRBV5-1,CASSLATRSSDEQYF,TGCGCCAGCAGCTTAGCGACACGGAGTTCGGACGAGCAGTACTTC
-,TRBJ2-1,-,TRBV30,CAWSVVGTPGDNEQFF,TGTGCCTGGAGTGTTGTGGGGACGCCAGGCGACAATGAGCAGTTCTTC
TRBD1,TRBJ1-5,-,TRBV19,CASSIGRQGLLTSNQPQHF,TGTGCCAGTAGTATCGGGAGACAGGGGTTACTGACGAGCAATCAGCCCCAGCATTTT
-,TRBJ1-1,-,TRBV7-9,CASRLNGGTEAFF,TGTGCCAGCAGGTTAAACGGGGGCACTGAAGCTTTCTTT
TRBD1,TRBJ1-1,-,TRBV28,CASIRTGGLFRMNTEAFF,TGTGCCAGCATTCGGACAGGGGGACTTTTTAGAATGAACACTGAAGCTTTCTTT
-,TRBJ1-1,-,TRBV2,CASSLSRTANTEAFF,TGTGCCAGCAGCCTCTCAAGGACGGCGAACACTGAAGCTTTCTTT
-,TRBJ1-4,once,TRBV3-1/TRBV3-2,CASSQALGATNEKLFF,TGTGCCAGCAGCCAAGCCCTAGGGGCAACTAATGAAAAACTGTTTTTT
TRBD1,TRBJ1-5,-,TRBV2,CASRGQGHNQPQHF,TGTGCCAGCAGGGGACAGGGCCACAATCAGCCCCAGCATTTT
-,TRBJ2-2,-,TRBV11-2,CASSLTPDSNSNTGELFF,TGTGCCAGCAGCTTAACTCCTGACTCAAATTCGAACACCGGGGAGCTGTTTTTT
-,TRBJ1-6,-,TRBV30,CAWRPLPGSSPLHF,TGTGCCTGGAGACCCCTCCCTGGGAGTTCACCCCTCCACTTT
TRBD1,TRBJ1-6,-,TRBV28,CASKAGTDNSPLHF,TGTGCCAGCAAAGCTGGGACAGACAATTCACCCCTCCACTTT
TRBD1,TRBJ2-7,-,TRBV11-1,CASSLSAGGMSYEQYF,TGTGCCAGCAGCTTATCGGCAGGGGGCATGTCCTACGAGCAGTACTTC
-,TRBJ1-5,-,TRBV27,CASSLRGNFDQPQHF,TGTGCCAGCAGTTTGAGGGGGAATTTTGATCAGCCCCAGCATTTT
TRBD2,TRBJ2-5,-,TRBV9,CASSPVGDYQETQYF,TGTGCCAGCAGCCCCGTCGGGGACTATCAAGAGACCCAGTACTTC
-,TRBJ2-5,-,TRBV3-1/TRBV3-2,CASSPSLNGMGETQYF,TGTGCCAGCAGCCCCTCCCTAAACGGGATGGGGGAGACCCAGTACTTC
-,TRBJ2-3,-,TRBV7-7,CASSAARSDTQYF,TGTGCTAGCAGCGCGGCGAGGTCGGATACGCAGTATTTT
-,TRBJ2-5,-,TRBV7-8,CASSLDRGHGQETQYF,TGTGCCAGCAGCTTAGATAGGGGACACGGTCAAGAGACCCAGTACTTC
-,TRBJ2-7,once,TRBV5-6,CASSLDRSYEQYF,TGTGCTAGCAGCTTAGACCGTTCCTACGAGCAGTACTTC
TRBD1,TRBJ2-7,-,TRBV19,CASSMAGQGSYEQYF,TGTGCCAGTAGTATGGCAGGACAGGGATCCTACGAGCAGTACTTC
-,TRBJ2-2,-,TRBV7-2,CASSFRGISGELFF,TGTGCCAGCAGCTTTCGGGGGATATCCGGGGAGCTGTTTTTT
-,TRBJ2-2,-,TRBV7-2,CASNSGVDTGELFF,TGTGCCAGCAATTCGGGAGTAGACACCGGGGAGCTGTTTTTT
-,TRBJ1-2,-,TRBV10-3,CAISESGRRYGYTF,TGTGCCATCAGTGAGTCGGGACGACGCTATGGCTACACCTTC
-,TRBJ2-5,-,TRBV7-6,CASSPGSFGETQYF,TGTGCCAGCAGCCCAGGGTCTTTTGGGGAGACCCAGTACTTC
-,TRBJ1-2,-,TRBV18,CASSRTGDPDYGYTF,TGTGCCAGCTCACGTACTGGGGACCCGGACTATGGCTACACCTTC
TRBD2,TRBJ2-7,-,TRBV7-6,CASSLGRTSGRAPLLEQYF,TGTGCCAGCAGCTTAGGAAGGACTAGCGGGAGGGCCCCACTACTGGAGCAGTACTTC
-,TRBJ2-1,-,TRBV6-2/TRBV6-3,CASSPRETGSNEQFF,TGTGCCAGCAGCCCCCGGGAGACAGGGAGTAATGAGCAGTTCTTC
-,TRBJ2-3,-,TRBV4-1,CASSRSSSAEGWQYF,TGCGCCAGCAGCCGTTCCTCTAGCGCCGAGGGGTGGCAGTATTTT
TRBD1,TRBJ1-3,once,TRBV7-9,CASSPGQSSGNTIYF,TGTGCCAGCAGCCCGGGACAGAGCTCTGGAAACACCATATATTTT
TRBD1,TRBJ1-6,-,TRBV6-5,CASKGASGSPLHF,TGTGCCAGCAAGGGGGCGAGCGGTTCACCCCTCCACTTT
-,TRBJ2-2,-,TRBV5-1,CACRGALGTGELFF,TGCGCCTGCAGAGGAGCGTTAGGTACCGGGGAGCTGTTTTTT
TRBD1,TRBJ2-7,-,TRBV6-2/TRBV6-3,CASSYGDRSTYEQYF,TGTGCCAGCAGTTACGGGGACAGAAGCACCTACGAGCAGTACTTC
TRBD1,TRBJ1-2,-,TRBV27,CATRTGDHGYTF,TGTGCCACCCGGACAGGGGATCACGGCTACACCTTC
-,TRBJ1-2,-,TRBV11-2,CASSLDPSGHYGYTF,TGTGCCAGCAGCTTAGATCCCTCTGGGCACTATGGCTACACCTTC
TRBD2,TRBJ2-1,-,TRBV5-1,CASSLGLAGVVGEQFF,TGCGCCAGCAGTCTTGGACTAGCGGGAGTAGTAGGTGAGCAGTTCTTC
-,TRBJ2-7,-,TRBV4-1,CASSQDSAVGGFSYEQYF,TGCGCCAGCAGCCAAGATTCCGCAGTTGGAGGGTTTTCGTACGAGCAGTACTTC
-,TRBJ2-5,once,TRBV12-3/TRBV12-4,CASSLSGETQYF,TGTGCCAGCAGTTTATCTGGAGAGACCCAGTACTTC
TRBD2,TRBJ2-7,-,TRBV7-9,CASSSGLAGGSFYEQYF,TGTGCCAGCAGCTCCGGACTAGCGGGAGGGAGTTTCTACGAGCAGTACTTC
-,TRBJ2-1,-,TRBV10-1,CASSERGMGNEQFF,TGCGCCAGCAGTGAGCGCGGGATGGGCAATGAGCAGTTCTTC
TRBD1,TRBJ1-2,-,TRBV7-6,CASSLGTGLNYGYTF,TGTGCCAGCAGCTTAGGGACAGGGCTTAACTATGGCTACACCTTC